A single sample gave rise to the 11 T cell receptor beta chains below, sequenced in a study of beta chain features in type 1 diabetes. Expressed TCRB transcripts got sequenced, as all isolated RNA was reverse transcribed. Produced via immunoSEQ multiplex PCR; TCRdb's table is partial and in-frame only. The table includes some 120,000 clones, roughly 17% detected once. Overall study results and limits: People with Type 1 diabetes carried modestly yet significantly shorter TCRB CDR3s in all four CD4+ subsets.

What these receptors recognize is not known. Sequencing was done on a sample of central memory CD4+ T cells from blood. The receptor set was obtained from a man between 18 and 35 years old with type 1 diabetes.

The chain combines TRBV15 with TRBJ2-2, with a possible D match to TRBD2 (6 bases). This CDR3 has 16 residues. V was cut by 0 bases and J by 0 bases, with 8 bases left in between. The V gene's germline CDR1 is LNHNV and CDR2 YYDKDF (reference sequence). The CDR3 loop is CATSRDLAANTGELFF. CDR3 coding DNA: TGTGCCACCAGCAGAGATTTAGCGGCGAACACCGGGGAGCTGTTTTTT. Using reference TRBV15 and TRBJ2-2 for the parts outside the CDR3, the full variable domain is DAMVIQNPRYQVTQFGKPVTLSCSQTLNHNVMYWYQQKSSQAPKLLFHYYDKDFNNEADTPDNFQSRRPNTSFCFLDIRSPGLGDTAMYLCATSRDLAANTGELFFGEGSRLTVL.

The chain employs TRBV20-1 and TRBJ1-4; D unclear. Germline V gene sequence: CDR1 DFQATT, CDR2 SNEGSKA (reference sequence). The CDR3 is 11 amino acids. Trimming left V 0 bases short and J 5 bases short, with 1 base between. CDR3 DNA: TGCAGTGCTAGAGAGAATGAAAAACTGTTTTTT. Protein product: CSARENEKLFF.

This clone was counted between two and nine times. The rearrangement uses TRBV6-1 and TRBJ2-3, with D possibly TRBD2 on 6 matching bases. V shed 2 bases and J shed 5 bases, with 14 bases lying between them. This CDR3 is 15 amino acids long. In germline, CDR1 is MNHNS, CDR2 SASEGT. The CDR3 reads CASSERSGGRDTQYF. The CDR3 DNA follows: TGTGCCAGCAGTGAACGTAGCGGAGGGAGAGATACGCAGTATTTT.

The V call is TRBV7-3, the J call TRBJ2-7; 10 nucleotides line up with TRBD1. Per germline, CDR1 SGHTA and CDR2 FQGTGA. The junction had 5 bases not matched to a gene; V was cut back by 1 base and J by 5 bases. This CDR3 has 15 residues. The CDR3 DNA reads TGTGCCAGCAGCTTAATAGGAGGACAGGGGGACGAGCAGTACTTC. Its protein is CASSLIGGQGDEQYF.

CDR3 in amino acids: CASSLGMSNYEQYF. In nucleotides, the CDR3 is TGTGCCAGCAGCTTAGGAATGTCTAACTACGAGCAGTACTTC. This chain links TRBV7-9 with TRBJ2-7; D unresolved. This CDR3 contains 14 residues. Looked up from germline, CDR1 is SEHNR and CDR2 is FQNEAQ (reference sequence). Trimming stripped 1 base from V and 3 bases from J, with 10 bases between.

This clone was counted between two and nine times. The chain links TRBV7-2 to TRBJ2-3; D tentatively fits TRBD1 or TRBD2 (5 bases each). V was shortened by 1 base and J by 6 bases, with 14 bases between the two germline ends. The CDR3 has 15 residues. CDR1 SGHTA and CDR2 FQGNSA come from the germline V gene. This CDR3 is CASSLVSGAGDTQYF. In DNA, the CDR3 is TGTGCCAGCAGCTTAGTATCCGGGGCCGGGGATACGCAGTATTTT.

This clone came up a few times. The CDR3 spells CASTQGPTYEQYF. In DNA form, the CDR3 reads TGTGCCAGCACCCAGGGACCTACCTACGAGCAGTACTTC. The chain joins TRBV6-1 to TRBJ2-7; D assignment may be TRBD1 or TRBD2 (5 bases each). The CDR3 extends over 13 amino acids. The V gene lost 7 bases and the J gene lost 2 bases, with 12 bases spanning the gap. Germline V lookup: CDR1 MNHNS, CDR2 SASEGT.

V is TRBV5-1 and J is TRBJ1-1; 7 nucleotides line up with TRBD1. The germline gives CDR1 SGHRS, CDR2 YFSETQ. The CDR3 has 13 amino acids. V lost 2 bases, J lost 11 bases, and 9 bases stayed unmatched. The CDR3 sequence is CASSFGQETTAFF. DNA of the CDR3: TGCGCCAGCAGCTTCGGACAGGAAACTACGGCTTTCTTT.

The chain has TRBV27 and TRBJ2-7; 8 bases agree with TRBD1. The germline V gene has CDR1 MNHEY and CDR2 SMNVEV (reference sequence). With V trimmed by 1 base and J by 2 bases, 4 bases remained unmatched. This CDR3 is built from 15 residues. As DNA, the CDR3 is TGTGCCAGCAGTTTATACGACAGGGGCCCCTACGAGCAGTACTTC. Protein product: CASSLYDRGPYEQYF.

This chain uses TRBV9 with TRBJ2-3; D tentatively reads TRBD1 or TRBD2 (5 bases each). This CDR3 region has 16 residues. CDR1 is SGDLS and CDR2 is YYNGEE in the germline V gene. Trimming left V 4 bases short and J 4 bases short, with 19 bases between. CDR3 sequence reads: CASSFRVGDGADTQYF. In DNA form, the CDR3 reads TGTGCCAGCAGCTTCAGAGTGGGGGATGGTGCAGATACGCAGTATTTT.

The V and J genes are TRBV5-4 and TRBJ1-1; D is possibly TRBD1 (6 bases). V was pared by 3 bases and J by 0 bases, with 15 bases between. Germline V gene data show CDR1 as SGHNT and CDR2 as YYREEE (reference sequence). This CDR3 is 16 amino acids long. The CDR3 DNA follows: TGTGCCAGCAGCTCTTTAGACAGGTCCATGAACACTGAAGCTTTCTTT. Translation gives CASSSLDRSMNTEAFF.